A selection of T cell receptor beta chains follows, all from one sample in a study of blood T cell repertoires in COVID-19. Only in-frame clones appear in the TCRdb table, and some are missing; sequencing was by immunoSEQ multiplex PCR. Here the sample spans roughly 500,000 clones, 89% being singletons. Sequenced: peripheral blood. These receptors came from a man between 18 and 29 years old with COVID-19, enrolled during active disease. The CDR3 runs from the conserved cysteine through the conserved F or W.

TRBV18,TRBJ2-2,CASSPVSGTSFSGELFF
TRBV15,TRBJ2-3,CATRGHGGANTQYF
TRBV7-9,TRBJ1-1,CASSLRVQNTEAFF
TRBV7-2,TRBJ2-2,CASSQGLYTGELFF
TRBV30,TRBJ2-2,CAWSRSTTNTGELFF
TRBV7-2,TRBJ2-7,CASSLAGGQRVYEQYF
TRBV7-7,TRBJ2-1,CASSLSGVSYNEQFF
TRBV6-6,TRBJ2-1,CASSYPPAGTPNEQFF
TRBV19,TRBJ1-1,CASSLGSYGEAFF
TRBV5-5,TRBJ2-1,CASSEGAELEQFF